The 25 T cell receptor beta chains below all came from one sample that was sequenced in a study of T cell repertoires in cytomegalovirus infection (dated by TCRdb to between 2018 and 2021). The reads were generated on an Illumina HiSeq 1500. TCRdb passed the public sequencing reads through fastp at Q25 and MiXCR, retaining productive beta sequences. Rows merge per CDR3 protein into single entries with the most common DNA and genes. Within this sample are about 150,000 distinct CDR3 sequences, with 23% of them counted one time only. The ten largest clonotypes hold approximately 10% of the sample. Sequencing was carried out using PBMCs. Receptors were obtained from a human donor in good health (CMV status not recorded). Some clones in this sample may be carry-over from other donors' samples.

J is TRBJ1-3 and V is TRBV11-2; D gene uncertain. CDR1 is SGHAT, CDR2 FQNNGV, per germline. The CDR3 runs to 15 residues. The ends were cut back, 1 base at V and 5 bases at J, with 12 bases in the middle. CDR3 DNA sequence: TGTGCCAGCAGCTTAGGATCAGGAGAGAGAAACACCATATATTTT. This codes for CASSLGSGERNTIYF.

This sequence joins TRBV6-6 and TRBJ1-2; no clear D gene. The CDR3 spans 17 residues. Germline lookup yields CDR1 MNHNY and CDR2 SVGAGI (reference sequence). The V end was cut by 6 bases, the J end by 4 bases, with 24 bases between. CDR3 sequence reads: CASRQTDRNGYGYGYTF. CDR3 in DNA: TGTGCCAGCAGACAGACGGACCGAAACGGATATGGCTATGGCTACACCTTC.

There are a few counts of this clonotype. CDR3 in DNA: TGTGCCAGCAGCTCGACAGGGTTCGGAAACACCATATATTTT. The encoded protein is CASSSTGFGNTIYF. This rearrangement joins TRBV7-9 to TRBJ1-3; 7 bases are shared with TRBD1. This CDR3 is built from 14 residues. CDR1 and CDR2 from the germline V gene are SEHNR and FQNEAQ (reference sequence). With 4 bases clipped from V and 4 bases from J, the junction kept 4 bases outside the gene matches.

This clonotype was found many times. The CDR3 DNA reads TGTGCCATCAGTTCCGACAGGTCAAGAAACACCGGGGAGCTGTTTTTT. Its protein product is CAISSDRSRNTGELFF. The chain employs TRBV10-3 and TRBJ2-2, with D tentatively TRBD1 (6 bases). CDR3 length: 16 residues. V was shortened by 5 bases and J by 2 bases, with 15 bases between the two germline ends. Germline V gives CDR1 ENHRY, CDR2 SYGVKD.

This clonotype has a count of ten or more. The V and J genes are TRBV7-9 and TRBJ1-5; TRBD1 matches 10 bases. Germline trimming cut 5 bases from V and 2 bases from J; bases unmatched to any gene: 3. From germline, CDR1 is SEHNR and CDR2 FQNEAQ (reference sequence). CDR3 length: 15 residues. The CDR3 loop reads CASSPGTGGNQPQHF. CDR3 sequence (DNA): TGTGCCAGCAGCCCCGGGACAGGGGGCAATCAGCCCCAGCATTTT.

This chain uses TRBV7-3 with TRBJ2-1, with 7 bases lining up with TRBD2. CDR1 is SGHTA and CDR2 is FQGTGA in the germline V gene. Trimming took 1 base from V and 8 from J; bases not matched to a gene: 8. This CDR3 region has 15 residues. In nucleotides, the CDR3 is TGTGCCAGCAGCTTAAATGGCGGGAGTAGGTATGAGCAGTTCTTC. It codes for CASSLNGGSRYEQFF.

The chain uses TRBV2 and TRBJ2-1, with D possibly matching TRBD1 (5 bases). V shed 3 bases and J shed 10 bases, with 19 bases lying between them. CDR3 length: 15 amino acids. Germline V lookup: CDR1 SNHLY, CDR2 FYNNEI. The CDR3 protein is CASSEKFTGWREQFF. The CDR3 DNA reads as TGTGCCAGCAGTGAGAAATTTACAGGTTGGCGGGAGCAGTTCTTC. Using reference TRBV2 and TRBJ2-1 for the parts outside the CDR3, the full variable domain is EPEVTQTPSHQVTQMGQEVILRCVPISNHLYFYWYRQILGQKVEFLVSFYNNEISEKSEIFDDQFSVERPDGSNFTLKIRSTKLEDSAMYFCASSEKFTGWREQFFGPGTRLTVL.

The chain couples TRBV20-1 to TRBJ1-2; 10 bases are a match to TRBD1. CDR1 DFQATT and CDR2 SNEGSKA come from the germline V gene (reference sequence). The CDR3 is 18 amino acids. Unmatched junction bases numbered 13, after V lost 2 bases and J lost 1 base. The CDR3 loop reads CSARPGGGTGARNYGYTF. Written as DNA, the CDR3 is TGCAGTGCTAGACCGGGGGGGGGGACAGGGGCCCGTAACTATGGCTACACCTTC.

This clonotype was picked up a small number of times. The rearrangement links TRBV12-3 or TRBV12-4 to TRBJ1-1; D is possibly TRBD1 (6 bases). Trimming took off 6 bases at V and 7 bases at J, with 9 bases between the two ends. This CDR3 region has 11 residues. In nucleotides, the CDR3 is TGTGCCAGCAGGATGGACAGTGAAGCTTTCTTT. Translated, it gives CASRMDSEAFF.

This sequence joins TRBV2 and TRBJ2-3; D not certain. The germline gives CDR1 SNHLY, CDR2 FYNNEI. This CDR3 has 13 residues. V was shortened by 7 bases and J by 5 bases, with 13 bases between the two germline ends. CDR3 region: CASTSQVGDTQYF. The CDR3 coding sequence is TGTGCCAGCACCTCCCAGGTGGGAGATACGCAGTATTTT.

This clonotype was seen at least ten times. This chain links TRBV10-3 with TRBJ1-1, with D hard to call. V was trimmed by 2 bases and J by 5 bases, leaving 12 bases between them. This CDR3 comprises 14 residues. Germline assignment: CDR1 ENHRY and CDR2 SYGVKD. The DNA for the CDR3 is TGTGCCATCAGTGAGAACGGGTTGGGGACTGAAGCTTTCTTT. Translating it yields CAISENGLGTEAFF.

This clonotype has a handful of counts. The junction and the germline gene differ at one end; a read error may be behind it. The V call is TRBV7-7, the J call TRBJ2-2; TRBD1 might be the D (6 bases). The CDR3 has 16 amino acids. Germline CDR1 reads SSHAT; CDR2 reads FNYEAQ (reference sequence). CDR3 sequence reads: CASSFSPGVGTGELFF. In nucleotides, the CDR3 is TGTGCTAGCAGCTTTAGCCCAGGGGTTGGCACCGGGGAGCTGTTTTTT.

The V gene is TRBV5-1, the J gene TRBJ2-1, with 10 bases lining up with TRBD1. Losses at the gene ends were 5 bases for V and 9 bases for J; bases not matched to a gene: 5. This CDR3 contains 13 residues. Germline values: CDR1 SGHRS, CDR2 YFSETQ. The CDR3, as DNA: TGCGCCAGCAGTCCGACAGGGGGCGGTGAGCAGTTCTTC. It is translated as CASSPTGGGEQFF.

J is TRBJ2-5 and V is TRBV19, with D possibly TRBD1 on 6 matching bases. This CDR3 has 13 residues. V dropped 4 bases and J dropped 2 bases, with 8 bases sitting between them. CDR1 and CDR2 from the germline V gene are LNHDA and SQIVND (reference sequence). The CDR3, as DNA: TGTGCCAGTAGTACAGGACAGCAAGAGACCCAGTACTTC. The encoded protein is CASSTGQQETQYF.

The chain recombines TRBV20-1 with TRBJ2-2; 12 positions match TRBD2. The CDR3 is 18 residues long. V lost 0 bases to trimming and J lost 5 bases; unmatched junction nucleotides: 10. The V gene's germline CDR1 is DFQATT and CDR2 SNEGSKA (reference sequence). CDR3 in DNA: TGCAGTGCTAGAGATCGGGGTTCCGGGACTAGCGGGACCGGGGAGCTGTTTTTT. It codes for CSARDRGSGTSGTGELFF.

This clonotype was seen only a few times. The genes are TRBV11-2 and TRBJ2-1, with 8 nucleotides matching TRBD2. Germline V gene lookup returns CDR1 SGHAT and CDR2 FQNNGV. V gave up 0 bases and J gave up 8 bases; unmatched junction bases: 3. There are 14 residues in the CDR3. CDR3 DNA: TGTGCCAGCAGCTTAGAGTTCGGGAGGGATGAGCAGTTCTTC. It specifies CASSLEFGRDEQFF.

The gene calls are TRBV20-1 and TRBJ2-7; a possible D gene is TRBD1 (5 bases). Deletions cut 0 bases from V and 0 bases from J, with 12 bases between. This CDR3 comprises 15 residues. CDR1 is DFQATT, CDR2 SNEGSKA, per germline (reference sequence). The CDR3 sequence: CSARDLQALSYEQYF. CDR3 in DNA: TGCAGTGCTAGAGATTTACAGGCCCTCTCCTACGAGCAGTACTTC.

J is TRBJ2-3 and V is TRBV20-1, with 10 bases fitting TRBD2. Germline assignment: CDR1 DFQATT and CDR2 SNEGSKA (reference sequence). CDR3 length: 15 residues. V lost 2 bases and J lost 3; bases outside the gene matches: 5. CDR3 loop: CSARPLAGVTDTQYF. Here the CDR3 DNA reads TGCAGTGCTAGACCCCTAGCGGGAGTAACAGATACGCAGTATTTT.

The gene calls are TRBV6-2 or TRBV6-3 and TRBJ2-7, with TRBD2 as a possible D gene (5 bases). The CDR3 consists of 15 residues. The V gene's germline CDR1 is MNHEY and CDR2 SVGEGT. The V gene lost 4 bases and the J gene lost 4 bases, with 17 bases spanning the gap. CDR3 coding DNA: TGTGCCAGCAGTTCACGAGCGGCGGGTAGATACGAGCAGTACTTC. Residues: CASSSRAAGRYEQYF.

This clonotype was observed at least ten times. The rearrangement joins TRBV19 to TRBJ1-5; D gene unclear. Germline assignment: CDR1 LNHDA and CDR2 SQIVND (reference sequence). There are 14 residues in the CDR3. Trimming took 1 base from V and 11 from J, leaving 15 bases between them. Here the CDR3 DNA reads TGTGCCAGTAGTATAGCCCGAAGGGAAGAGACCCAGCATTTT. Its protein product is CASSIARREETQHF.

The chain has TRBV28 and TRBJ2-1, with 9 bases matching TRBD2. The trim removed 3 bases at V and 12 bases at J, leaving 12 bases unmatched. The germline CDR1 and CDR2 sequences are MDHEN and SYDVKM. This CDR3 contains 15 residues. CDR3 residues: CASSFPSGALHGQFF. For the CDR3, the DNA is TGTGCCAGCAGTTTTCCTAGCGGGGCCCTTCATGGGCAGTTCTTC.

The V gene is TRBV28, the J gene TRBJ2-4; TRBD2 might be the D (6 bases). Trimming took 3 bases from V and 7 from J, leaving 10 bases between them. From germline, CDR1 is MDHEN and CDR2 SYDVKM. The CDR3 spans 13 residues. Here the CDR3 reads CASSFSGVNIQYF. The CDR3 DNA follows: TGTGCCAGCAGTTTTTCGGGGGTGAACATTCAGTACTTC.

The chain links TRBV2 to TRBJ1-2; possibly TRBD1 for D (5 bases). Germline CDR1 SNHLY, CDR2 FYNNEI. Trimming took 4 bases from V and 2 from J, leaving 8 bases between them. CDR3 length equals 13 residues. CDR3: CASSGPGNYGYTF. The CDR3 DNA follows: TGTGCCAGCAGTGGTCCAGGGAACTATGGCTACACCTTC.

In this sample, this clonotype turned up many times. V usage is TRBV7-2 and J usage is TRBJ1-1, with 7 bases fitting TRBD1. Germline CDR1 and CDR2: SGHTA and FQGNSA. The CDR3 is made up of 14 amino acids. V lost 6 bases to trimming and J lost 5 bases; unmatched junction nucleotides: 9. The CDR3 spells CASRAGQVRTEAFF. The CDR3 DNA reads TGTGCCAGCAGGGCTGGACAGGTCAGGACTGAAGCTTTCTTT.

The rearrangement links TRBV28 to TRBJ2-3; 8 bases match TRBD2. The V gene end was trimmed by 4 bases and the J gene end by 1 base; junction bases not matched to a gene: 10. There are 17 residues in the CDR3. The germline gives CDR1 MDHEN, CDR2 SYDVKM. The CDR3 bases are TGTGCCAGCAGTTCCCTCGGGGGGGCCGTAGGCACAGATACGCAGTATTTT. This sequence encodes CASSSLGGAVGTDTQYF.